This T cell receptor beta chain stems from a study of blood T cell repertoires in COVID-19. Study background: The United States, Italy and Spain provided the acute and convalescent COVID-19 samples. Sample material is recorded as cDNA or gDNA derived from T cells, B-cell-depleted T cells, or PBMCs.

In the original analysis: Quantification of nucleated cells was approximated via reference gene primer amplification. Only in-frame clones appear in the TCRdb table, and some are missing; sequencing was by immunoSEQ multiplex PCR. V, J and clone size reflect that table, while D and trimming were determined from the DNA. The sample contains hundreds of thousands of clones, roughly 85% of which appear only once. Seattle enrolled patients during active infection and tracked them longitudinally. This CDR3 comprises 14 residues. The V end lost 6 bases, the J end lost 5 bases, and 16 bases lay between the germline ends. Germline loops: CDR1 DFQATT, CDR2 SNEGSKA (reference sequence).

The chain is built from TRBV20-1 and TRBJ1-4; D unclear. The material sequenced was peripheral blood. The TCR sequence derives from a man between 50 and 59 years old with COVID-19, enrolled during active disease. The CDR3 bases are TGCAGTGCCAGTCCTCGGACTGCAAATGAAAAACTGTTTTTT. Its translation: CSASPRTANEKLFF.